Below, 16 T cell receptor beta chains from the same sample are listed, as sequenced in a study of early T cells in non-severe SARS-CoV-2 infection. TCRdb passed the 5' RACE reads through MiXCR, listing each CDR3 protein once. Found here are about 100,000 distinct CDR3 sequences, less than 15% of them singletons; the top ten hold approximately 2.4%. The specimen sequenced was whole blood. The receptors were gathered from an adult who was a healthcare worker with PCR-confirmed SARS-CoV-2 infection or an uninfected control (not recorded which).

To note about this clonotype: At one of its ends the junction is not consistent with the germline gene, which may arise from a read error. The chain uses TRBV9 and TRBJ1-1; D may be TRBD1 (5 bases). CDR3 length: 16 amino acids. Per the germline V gene, CDR1 is SGDLS and CDR2 is YYNGEE. As DNA, the CDR3 is TGTCCCAGCAGCGTAGGGGATCCTAATATGAACACTGAAGCTTTCTTT. It specifies CPSSVGDPNMNTEAFF.

This clonotype was picked up many times. This chain connects TRBV28 to TRBJ1-6; D might be TRBD1 (5 bases). The germline gives CDR1 MDHEN, CDR2 SYDVKM. The CDR3 covers 14 residues. Deletions cut 11 bases from V and 0 bases from J, with 11 bases between. The CDR3 sequence is CAGQESSYNSPLHF. DNA for the CDR3: TGTGCCGGACAAGAGAGCTCCTATAATTCACCCCTCCACTTT.

This chain's CDR3 is CASSLHPGGKTGEQYF. For the CDR3, the DNA is TGTGCCAGCAGTCTCCACCCGGGGGGGAAAACAGGGGAGCAGTACTTC. The rearrangement links TRBV12-3 or TRBV12-4 to TRBJ2-7, with TRBD2 identical over 8 bases. This CDR3 is built from 16 residues. Trimming removed 5 bases from V and 7 bases from J; junction bases left unmatched: 16.

This clonotype appeared a few times. This sequence joins TRBV29-1 and TRBJ2-5, with a tentative D call TRBD1 (5 bases). The germline V and J ends were trimmed by 3 bases and 6 bases, with 8 bases remaining between them. Per germline, CDR1 SQVTM and CDR2 ANQGSEA. The CDR3 has 11 residues. DNA of the CDR3: TGCAGCGTTGAGGGGCTCCAGACCCAGTACTTC. Residues: CSVEGLQTQYF.

The chain couples TRBV21-1 to TRBJ2-7; the tabulated D call, TRBD1, remains unverified against the DNA. TRBV21-1 is designated a pseudogene. This CDR3 comprises 17 residues. CDR3 DNA sequence: TGTGCCAGCAGCAAAGCGTACGGGACAGGGGCAGCCTACGAGCAGTACTTC. It encodes CASSKAYGTGAAYEQYF.

CDR3 DNA: TGCAGCGTTGAGCGGGAAAACACCGGGGAGCTGTTTTTT. This codes for CSVERENTGELFF. This rearrangement joins TRBV29-1 to TRBJ2-2; D may be TRBD2 (6 bases). Trimming stripped 3 bases from V and 2 bases from J, with 7 bases between. This CDR3 contains 13 residues. Per the germline V gene, CDR1 is SQVTM and CDR2 is ANQGSEA.

This clonotype was seen at least ten times. This chain uses TRBV27 with TRBJ1-6; 7 nucleotides agree with TRBD1. The length of the CDR3 is 15 residues. Trimming at V came to 2 bases and at J to 8 bases, leaving 6 bases not matched to a gene. Germline-derived CDR1 and CDR2 are MNHEY and SMNVEV (reference sequence). The CDR3 DNA reads as TGTGCCAGCAGTTTAAGAGGGGGCGGACATTCACCCCTCCACTTT. Its translation: CASSLRGGGHSPLHF.

This clonotype was recorded at least ten times. The V call is TRBV10-1, the J call TRBJ1-1; D is undetermined. V was pared by 3 bases and J by 1 base, with 6 bases between. Germline values: CDR1 WNHNN, CDR2 SYGVQD (reference sequence). CDR3 length: 13 amino acids. The CDR3 nucleotides read TGCGCCAGCAGTGACCCCCCGAACACTGAAGCTTTCTTT. It yields the protein CASSDPPNTEAFF.

This clonotype has at least ten counts. The chain has TRBV11-2 and TRBJ2-7, with D possibly matching TRBD2 (6 bases). Germline V CDR1 and CDR2: SGHAT, FQNNGV. This CDR3 contains 15 residues. Trimming pared 6 bases from V and 6 bases from J, leaving 21 bases between. CDR3 sequence: CASRSTRGPKVEQYF. The CDR3 DNA follows: TGTGCCAGCAGATCCACGCGGGGCCCCAAGGTCGAGCAGTACTTC. Full variable domain (missing parts from reference TRBV11-2 and TRBJ2-7): EAGVAQSPRYKIIEKRQSVAFWCNPISGHATLYWYQQILGQGPKLLIQFQNNGVVDDSQLPKDRFSAERLKGVDSTLKIQPAKLEDSAVYLCASRSTRGPKVEQYFGPGTRLTVT.

This clonotype was seen a handful of times. The gene calls are TRBV11-2 and TRBJ2-5, with TRBD1 identical over 9 bases. Germline lookup yields CDR1 SGHAT and CDR2 FQNNGV. The CDR3 totals 15 residues. J lost 4 bases, V lost 5 bases, and 8 bases had no gene match. The CDR3 DNA sequence: TGTGCCAGCAGCGACCCCGGGACAGGGTTAGAGACCCAGTACTTC. This codes for CASSDPGTGLETQYF.

This clonotype came up many times. The chain has TRBV6-5 and TRBJ2-3; a weak D match, TRBD1 (5 bases). The CDR3 has 14 amino acids. The germline V gene has CDR1 MNHEY and CDR2 SVGAGI. V lost 2 bases and J 2 bases, leaving 8 bases between the germline ends. CDR3 DNA sequence: TGTGCCAGCAGTTACGACAGAACCACAGATACGCAGTATTTT. This encodes CASSYDRTTDTQYF.

This clonotype was found many times. The CDR3, as DNA: TGTGCCAGCAGCTTAGCTGCTGTGTGGGGCCCGAACACTGAAGCTTTCTTT. Protein sequence: CASSLAAVWGPNTEAFF. The chain links TRBV11-2 to TRBJ1-1, with a possible D match to TRBD1 (5 bases). Germline values: CDR1 SGHAT, CDR2 FQNNGV. V gave up 1 base and J gave up 1 base, with 16 bases separating them. This CDR3 region has 17 residues.

This clonotype was observed at least ten times. The chain joins TRBV5-4 to TRBJ1-2; a weak D match, TRBD1 (5 bases). CDR3 length: 14 amino acids. V lost 2 bases and J lost 6, with 14 bases in between. The V gene's germline CDR1 is SGHNT and CDR2 YYREEE (reference sequence). CDR3 residues: CASSLAGSSHGYTF. The CDR3 bases are TGTGCCAGCAGCTTAGCAGGGTCTTCCCATGGCTACACCTTC.

In its sample, this clonotype was seen once. The CDR3 protein is CASSQAPFMIYNEQFF. In DNA form, the CDR3 reads TGTGCCAGCAGCCAAGCTCCATTTATGATCTACAATGAGCAGTTCTTC. V and J are TRBV3-1 and TRBJ2-1; D is ambiguous. This CDR3 is 16 amino acids long. Germline V gene data show CDR1 as LGHDT and CDR2 as YNNKEL (reference sequence). The germline V and J ends were trimmed by 1 base and 3 bases, with 13 bases remaining between them.

This clonotype was counted at least ten times. The chain employs TRBV7-2 and TRBJ2-7; 9 bases are shared with TRBD2. Germline trimming cut 4 bases from V and 3 bases from J; bases unmatched to any gene: 7. In germline, CDR1 is SGHTA, CDR2 FQGNSA. The CDR3 has 15 residues. This CDR3 reads CASSSLAGGYYEQYF. The CDR3 DNA sequence: TGTGCCAGCAGCTCCCTTGCGGGGGGGTACTACGAGCAGTACTTC. Variable domain in full (rest from reference TRBV7-2 and TRBJ2-7): GAGVSQSPSNKVTEKGKDVELRCDPISGHTALYWYRQSLGQGLEFLIYFQGNSAPDKSGLPSDRFSAERTGGSVSTLTIQRTQQEDSAVYLCASSSLAGGYYEQYFGPGTRLTVT.

This clonotype was picked up a small number of times. The CDR3 nucleotides are TGCAGCGTTGGACAGGGAGGTCAAGAGACCCAGTACTTC. Amino acids: CSVGQGGQETQYF. The rearrangement joins TRBV29-1 to TRBJ2-5, with a possible D match to TRBD1 (7 bases). Germline V gene lookup returns CDR1 SQVTM and CDR2 ANQGSEA. The CDR3 is 13 residues long. V lost 4 bases, J lost 2 bases, and 11 bases lay in between. The full variable domain, in which reference TRBV29-1 and TRBJ2-5 provide the parts outside the CDR3, is SAVISQKPSRDICQRGTSLTIQCQVDSQVTMMFWYRQQPGQSLTLIATANQGSEATYESGFVIDKFPISRPNLTFSTLTVSNMSPEDSSIYLCSVGQGGQETQYFGPGTRLLVL.